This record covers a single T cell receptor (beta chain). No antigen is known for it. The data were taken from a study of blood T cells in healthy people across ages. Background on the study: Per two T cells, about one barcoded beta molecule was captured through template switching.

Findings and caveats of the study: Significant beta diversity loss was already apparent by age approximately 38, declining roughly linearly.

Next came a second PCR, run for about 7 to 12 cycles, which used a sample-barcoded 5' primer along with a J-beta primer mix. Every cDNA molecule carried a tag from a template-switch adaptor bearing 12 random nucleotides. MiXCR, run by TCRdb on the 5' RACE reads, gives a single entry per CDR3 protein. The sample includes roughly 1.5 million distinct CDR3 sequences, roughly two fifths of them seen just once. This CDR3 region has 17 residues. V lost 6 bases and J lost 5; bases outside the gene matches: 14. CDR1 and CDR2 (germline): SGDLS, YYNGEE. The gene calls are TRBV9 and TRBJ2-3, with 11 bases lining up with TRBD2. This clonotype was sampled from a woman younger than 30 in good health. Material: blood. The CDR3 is CASTLGGLAAGGDTQYF. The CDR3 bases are TGTGCCAGCACCCTAGGGGGACTAGCGGCCGGAGGAGATACGCAGTATTTT.